This TCR beta chain derives from a study of cytomegalovirus exposure and HLA in healthy donors. About the research overall: The approximately 110 validation repertoires used a platform that matched the one used for the approximately 670 first-cohort repertoires, as a later analysis reported.

A remark on this clone: The antigen is not known.

Clones were read by immunoSEQ multiplex PCR, and TCRdb kept only the in-frame ones, dropping some. The data show roughly 230,000 clones, with roughly 87% seen just once and roughly 3% held by the top ten. V was shortened by 4 bases and J by 0 bases, with 15 bases between the two germline ends. This CDR3 has 16 residues. Study-wide results and caveats: CMV antigen specificity was confirmed in vitro for a few CMV-associated chains. Both high specificity and high sensitivity reportedly marked the classifier's diagnosis of cytomegalovirus status. According to the study, roughly 180 TCR beta chains were cytomegalovirus-associated.

The TCR was taken from a woman aged 30 to 39 in good health and CMV-seronegative. What was sequenced was PBMCs. The chain joins TRBV23-1 to TRBJ2-5; tentatively, D is TRBD2 (6 bases). TRBV23-1 has ORF status, its function being uncertain. CDR3 residues: CASSPAGQKYQETQYF. Written as DNA, the CDR3 is TGCGCCAGCAGTCCAGCGGGCCAGAAGTACCAAGAGACCCAGTACTTC.